This entry features one TCR beta chain sequence. The sample belongs to a study of blood T cell repertoires in COVID-19. Study-wide context: Spain, Italy and the United States supplied samples that represented acute and convalescent COVID-19. From T cells, B-cell-depleted T cells, or PBMCs came the material, which was cDNA or gDNA.

V was trimmed by 8 bases and J by 6 bases, leaving 14 bases between them. CDR3 size: 13 residues. From germline, CDR1 is SGHTA and CDR2 FQGNSA. As originally analysed: Estimated nucleated cell counts came from reference gene primer amplification. Measured with immunoSEQ multiplex PCR; TCRdb has only the in-frame clones, and not every one. V, J and clone size are those of that table, while D and trimming were read from the DNA. The sample yields around 130,000 clones, 90% seen once. Sequencing was done on a sample of peripheral blood. This receptor was taken from a man between 50 and 59 years old with active COVID-19. The chain links TRBV7-2 to TRBJ1-5; D possibly corresponds to TRBD1 (6 bases). CDR3 sequence: CASATGRSQPQHF. DNA of the CDR3: TGTGCCAGCGCGACAGGAAGGAGTCAGCCCCAGCATTTT.